This passage covers 13 T cell receptor beta chains from one sample sequenced in a study of OX40 agonist ivuxolimab in advanced cancers. Assay used: immunoSEQ multiplex PCR; TCRdb lists only in-frame clones, some missing. The sample comprises 9,500 to 15,000 clones, 80% to 90% of which are singletons, and 11% to 15% rests with the top ten. The source material was CD4+ or CD8+ T cells sorted from blood, sampled in a trial of the OX40 agonist ivuxolimab. The source is an adult with an advanced solid tumor such as melanoma, head and neck, liver or kidney cancer.

This rearrangement joins TRBV10-3 to TRBJ2-3; 10 bases align to TRBD2. CDR3 length: 17 amino acids. Trimming removed 0 bases from V and 2 bases from J; junction bases left unmatched: 5. Germline V gives CDR1 ENHRY, CDR2 SYGVKD. This chain's CDR3 is CAISESVAGGPTDTQYF. In nucleotides, the CDR3 is TGTGCCATCAGTGAGTCTGTAGCGGGAGGACCCACAGATACGCAGTATTTT.

The V and J genes are TRBV28 and TRBJ2-7; possibly TRBD1 for D (7 bases). The CDR3 consists of 13 residues. Per the germline V gene, CDR1 is MDHEN and CDR2 is SYDVKM. The V and J ends lost 5 bases and 4 bases respectively, with 12 bases between them. This CDR3 is CASSMTGTYEQYF. As DNA, the CDR3 is TGTGCCAGCAGTATGACAGGGACTTACGAGCAGTACTTC.

This clone was recorded only once. J is TRBJ2-7 and V is TRBV19; 9 bases match TRBD1. The CDR3 sequence is 14 residues long. CDR1 is LNHDA, CDR2 SQIVND, per germline (reference sequence). V lost 3 bases and J lost 3; bases outside the gene matches: 3. CDR3: CASSIPGQGYEQYF. DNA for the CDR3: TGTGCCAGTAGTATCCCGGGACAGGGCTACGAGCAGTACTTC.

The V gene is TRBV2, the J gene TRBJ1-1, with unresolved D. The CDR3 consists of 14 residues. V lost 0 bases, J lost 0 bases, and 5 bases lay in between. The germline V gene has CDR1 SNHLY and CDR2 FYNNEI. The CDR3 nucleotides are TGTGCCAGCAGTGAAGCCTTCGTGAACACTGAAGCTTTCTTT. This gives the protein CASSEAFVNTEAFF.

V is TRBV28 and J is TRBJ1-5, with D unresolved. V was trimmed by 6 bases and J by 8 bases, leaving 8 bases between them. Germline-derived CDR1 and CDR2 are MDHEN and SYDVKM. The CDR3 runs to 11 residues. The CDR3 DNA reads as TGTGCCAGCAGACGAGCTGAGCCCCAGCATTTT. Translated, it gives CASRRAEPQHF.

This chain connects TRBV4-3 to TRBJ2-7, with 12 bases lining up with TRBD2. Trimming cost V 1 base and J 8 bases; bases outside gene matches: 9. Germline assignment: CDR1 LGHNA and CDR2 YSLEER. The CDR3 totals 16 residues. This CDR3 reads CASSQVLGLAGGQQYF. The CDR3 DNA follows: TGCGCCAGCAGCCAAGTGTTAGGTCTAGCGGGAGGGCAGCAGTACTTC.

The V call is TRBV6-1, the J call TRBJ1-5; no reliable D call. Per germline, CDR1 MNHNS and CDR2 SASEGT. V dropped 3 bases and J dropped 4 bases, with 4 bases sitting between them. The CDR3 sequence is 12 residues long. This CDR3 reads CASSDGNQPQHF. The CDR3 DNA sequence: TGTGCCAGCAGTGACGGTAATCAGCCCCAGCATTTT.

The V and J genes are TRBV7-9 and TRBJ2-7, with TRBD2 identical over 7 bases. CDR3 size: 15 residues. V was clipped by 4 bases and J by 2 bases; unmatched bases: 8. In germline, CDR1 is SEHNR, CDR2 FQNEAQ (reference sequence). The CDR3 DNA reads as TGTGCCAGCAGCTCTCCAGCGGGACCACCCTACGAGCAGTACTTC. Translated, it gives CASSSPAGPPYEQYF.

This chain links TRBV27 with TRBJ2-7, with TRBD2 identical over 13 bases. This CDR3 spans 16 amino acids. The V gene end was trimmed by 6 bases and the J gene end by 2 bases; junction bases not matched to a gene: 7. The V gene's germline CDR1 is MNHEY and CDR2 SMNVEV (reference sequence). This chain's CDR3 is CASSRTSGSLPYEQYF. CDR3 bases: TGTGCCAGCAGCCGGACTAGCGGGAGCTTACCCTACGAGCAGTACTTC.

This chain joins TRBV6-6 and TRBJ1-5; the D gene is possibly TRBD1 (5 bases). The germline V gene has CDR1 MNHNY and CDR2 SVGAGI (reference sequence). The CDR3 extends over 14 amino acids. The V end lost 5 bases, the J end lost 3 bases, and 11 bases lay between the germline ends. The CDR3 DNA reads TGTGCCAGCAGTGCGGGGCCTCACAATCAGCCCCAGCATTTT. This codes for CASSAGPHNQPQHF.

The chain links TRBV5-1 to TRBJ1-2; 10 positions agree with TRBD1. The germline V gene encodes CDR1 SGHRS and CDR2 YFSETQ. V shed 4 bases and J 4 bases; nucleotides not matched to a gene: 4. This CDR3 is built from 14 residues. In DNA form, the CDR3 reads TGCGCCAGCAGCCCAGGGACAGGGGTCTATGGCTACACCTTC. Protein product: CASSPGTGVYGYTF. Combining the CDR3 with reference TRBV5-1 and TRBJ1-2 gives the whole variable domain KAGVTQTPRYLIKTRGQQVTLSCSPISGHRSVSWYQQTPGQGLQFLFEYFSETQRNKGNFPGRFSGRQFSNSRSEMNVSTLELGDSALYLCASSPGTGVYGYTFGSGTRLTVV.

This sequence joins TRBV5-6 and TRBJ1-5, with a tentative D call TRBD1 (5 bases). This CDR3 is built from 16 residues. V was cut by 3 bases and J by 0 bases, with 13 bases left in between. Germline V gene sequence: CDR1 SGHDT, CDR2 YYEEEE. DNA for the CDR3: TGTGCCAGCAGCTCCCGGGACGGTTATAGCAATCAGCCCCAGCATTTT. Protein product: CASSSRDGYSNQPQHF.

About this clone itself: At the DNA level, this CDR3 is encoded by other sequences in the same sample as well. The genes are TRBV9 and TRBJ2-7; D might be TRBD1 (6 bases). Trimming took 0 bases from V and 5 from J, leaving 21 bases between them. This CDR3 region has 17 residues. CDR1 SGDLS and CDR2 YYNGEE come from the germline V gene. The CDR3 region has the DNA TGTGCCAGCAGCGTAGGAGGGGGTGGGACCGTGGGCCACGAGCAGTACTTC. It encodes CASSVGGGGTVGHEQYF.